Following are 22 T cell receptor beta chains from one sample sequenced in a study of T cell repertoires in cytomegalovirus infection. TCRdb itself ran the reads through MiXCR, one entry per CDR3 protein. The repertoire holds about 180,000 distinct CDR3 sequences, with less than 25% as singletons. The antigens of these receptors remain unknown. The sample consisted of CD8+ T cells from cultured PBMCs, taken from culture after CMV antigen stimulation. These receptors originate from a human donor in good health (CMV status not recorded). Some clones in this sample may be carry-over from other donors' samples.

This chain joins TRBV11-2 and TRBJ2-7; a possible D gene is TRBD1 (5 bases). The germline V gene has CDR1 SGHAT and CDR2 FQNNGV. There are 12 residues in the CDR3. Deletions cut 1 base from V and 5 bases from J, with 6 bases between. In DNA form, the CDR3 reads TGTGCCAGCAGCTTAGTCAGGGACGAGCAGTACTTC. It translates to CASSLVRDEQYF.

This clonotype was detected a few times. This rearrangement joins TRBV7-9 to TRBJ2-3; 9 bases agree with TRBD1. Germline CDR1 SEHNR, CDR2 FQNEAQ (reference sequence). J gave up 2 bases and V 5 bases, and 11 bases lay outside the gene matches. The length of the CDR3 is 17 residues. CDR3 sequence: CASSDSPGTGNTDTQYF. Here the CDR3 DNA reads TGTGCCAGCAGCGACTCGCCCGGGACAGGGAACACAGATACGCAGTATTTT. Filled out from reference TRBV7-9 and TRBJ2-3, the complete variable domain reads DTGVSQNPRHKITKRGQNVTFRCDPISEHNRLYWYRQTLGQGPEFLTYFQNEAQLEKSRLLSDRFSAERPKGSFSTLEIQRTEQGDSAMYLCASSDSPGTGNTDTQYFGPGTRLTVL.

V is TRBV23-1 and J is TRBJ2-7, with D tentatively TRBD2 (6 bases). TRBV23-1 is an ORF, and what it does is uncertain. The CDR3 spans 15 residues. V gave up 0 bases and J gave up 0 bases, with 9 bases separating them. CDR3 region: CASSQSTGSSYEQYF. Here the CDR3 DNA reads TGCGCCAGCAGTCAATCGACCGGGAGCTCCTACGAGCAGTACTTC.

CDR3 nucleotide sequence: TGTGCCAGCAGCAGAGGAGATACGCAGTATTTT. Translation gives CASSRGDTQYF. V gene TRBV9 combines with J gene TRBJ2-3, with D hard to call. V was shortened by 4 bases and J by 5 bases, with 5 bases between the two germline ends. Germline V gene lookup returns CDR1 SGDLS and CDR2 YYNGEE. This CDR3 region has 11 residues.

The chain is built from TRBV7-9 and TRBJ2-5; D may be TRBD2 (6 bases). This CDR3 region has 12 residues. CDR1 and CDR2 (germline): SEHNR, FQNEAQ (reference sequence). Trimming removed 7 bases at V and 4 bases at J, with 10 bases between. The CDR3, as DNA: TGTGCCAGCACCCCCGGGGGAGAGACCCAGTACTTC. The encoded protein is CASTPGGETQYF.

The chain is built from TRBV6-1 and TRBJ2-4; D gene uncertain. The CDR3 covers 14 residues. In germline, CDR1 is MNHNS, CDR2 SASEGT. The V end was cut by 2 bases, the J end by 2 bases, with 7 bases between. This CDR3 reads CASSESRSKNIQYF. CDR3 DNA: TGTGCCAGCAGTGAATCCAGGTCCAAAAACATTCAGTACTTC.

The V gene is TRBV19, the J gene TRBJ1-2, with D tentatively TRBD1 (6 bases). Per the germline V gene, CDR1 is LNHDA and CDR2 is SQIVND (reference sequence). The CDR3 spans 15 residues. The V and J ends lost 7 bases and 1 base respectively, with 16 bases between them. The CDR3 bases are TGTGCCAGTACCCCGGGGGGGGGCCTTAACTATGGCTACACCTTC. Encoded protein: CASTPGGGLNYGYTF.

The V gene is TRBV24-1, the J gene TRBJ1-5, with TRBD1 as a possible D gene (5 bases). The germline gives CDR1 KGHDR, CDR2 SFDVKD. With 5 bases removed from V and 6 bases from J, the gap between germline ends came to 7 bases. CDR3 length: 12 amino acids. CDR3 region: CATSGDGQPQHF. The DNA for the CDR3 is TGTGCCACCAGTGGGGACGGTCAGCCCCAGCATTTT.

The rearrangement joins TRBV19 to TRBJ1-2; D not resolved. Looked up from germline, CDR1 is LNHDA and CDR2 is SQIVND (reference sequence). The CDR3 covers 15 residues. The V and J ends lost 3 bases and 2 bases respectively, with 13 bases between them. This CDR3 reads CASSIAPSANYGYTF. The CDR3 DNA reads as TGTGCCAGTAGTATCGCCCCCAGCGCCAACTATGGCTACACCTTC.

The chain combines TRBV9 with TRBJ1-2, with TRBD1 matching 10 bases. With 3 bases clipped from V and 2 bases from J, the junction kept 4 bases outside the gene matches. Germline CDR1 is SGDLS and CDR2 is YYNGEE. The CDR3 sequence is 15 residues long. CDR3 protein: CASSGLDRGNYGYTF. In nucleotides, the CDR3 is TGTGCCAGCAGCGGACTGGACAGGGGGAACTATGGCTACACCTTC.

There are many counts of this clonotype. This chain's CDR3 is CASNDGTWNEQFF. CDR3 coding DNA: TGTGCCAGCAACGATGGCACGTGGAATGAGCAGTTCTTC. V and J are TRBV2 and TRBJ2-1; no clear D gene. Germline values: CDR1 SNHLY, CDR2 FYNNEI. V lost 7 bases and J 7 bases, leaving 14 bases between the germline ends. The CDR3 has 13 residues.

This clonotype turned up a few times. The V gene is TRBV4-1, the J gene TRBJ2-7, with TRBD2 as a possible D gene (6 bases). The V end was cut by 1 base, the J end by 0 bases, with 7 bases between. Per the germline V gene, CDR1 is MGHRA and CDR2 is YSYEKL. The CDR3 loop spans 14 amino acids. CDR3 loop: CASSQGGASYEQYF. CDR3 in DNA: TGCGCCAGCAGCCAAGGCGGGGCCTCCTACGAGCAGTACTTC.

V gene TRBV7-9 combines with J gene TRBJ2-7; D possibly uses TRBD1 or TRBD2 (5 bases each). The V end lost 5 bases, the J end lost 0 bases, and 8 bases lay between the germline ends. Germline V gives CDR1 SEHNR, CDR2 FQNEAQ (reference sequence). The CDR3 is 13 amino acids. CDR3 residues: CASSGTDSYEQYF. DNA of the CDR3: TGTGCCAGCAGCGGGACGGACTCCTACGAGCAGTACTTC.

The chain recombines TRBV5-1 with TRBJ2-7; 10 bases agree with TRBD1. This CDR3 contains 18 residues. Germline-derived CDR1 and CDR2 are SGHRS and YFSETQ. The junction had 11 bases not matched to a gene; V was cut back by 0 bases and J by 2 bases. As DNA, the CDR3 is TGCGCCAGCAGCTTGGGCCCGGGACAGGGGTCTCTAGCCTACGAGCAGTACTTC. Translating gives CASSLGPGQGSLAYEQYF. The variable domain in full, with the rest retrieved from reference TRBV5-1 and TRBJ2-7, is KAGVTQTPRYLIKTRGQQVTLSCSPISGHRSVSWYQQTPGQGLQFLFEYFSETQRNKGNFPGRFSGRQFSNSRSEMNVSTLELGDSALYLCASSLGPGQGSLAYEQYFGPGTRLTVT.

This clonotype has just a few counts. The rearrangement links TRBV7-9 to TRBJ2-7, with a tentative D call TRBD1 (5 bases). The CDR3 contains 13 residues. Looked up from germline, CDR1 is SEHNR and CDR2 is FQNEAQ (reference sequence). Trimming removed 2 bases at V and 7 bases at J, with 12 bases between. The DNA of the CDR3 is TGTGCCAGCAGCTTATCAGGGTGGGGAGAGCAGTACTTC. This encodes CASSLSGWGEQYF.

This sequence joins TRBV7-2 and TRBJ2-3, with D hard to call. The CDR3 is 13 amino acids. Trimming took 4 bases from V and 6 from J, leaving 11 bases between them. Germline lookup yields CDR1 SGHTA and CDR2 FQGNSA. In DNA, the CDR3 is TGTGCCAGCAGCTCGCGGTGGGGTGATACGCAGTATTTT. Residues: CASSSRWGDTQYF.

V is TRBV5-6 and J is TRBJ1-2; a possible D gene is TRBD1 (5 bases). The V end was cut by 0 bases, the J end by 3 bases, with 9 bases between. Per the germline V gene, CDR1 is SGHDT and CDR2 is YYEEEE. This CDR3 is built from 14 residues. CDR3 sequence (DNA): TGTGCCAGCAGCTTGGGTCTGGGGGACTATGGCTACACCTTC. Its translation: CASSLGLGDYGYTF.

V and J are TRBV7-9 and TRBJ2-6; D not certain. The CDR3 has 16 amino acids. CDR1 SEHNR and CDR2 FQNEAQ come from the germline V gene (reference sequence). V was trimmed by 5 bases and J by 2 bases, leaving 13 bases between them. In DNA, the CDR3 is TGTGCCAGCAGCCCCACCGATGATCCTGGGGCCAACGTCCTGACTTTC. Its translation is CASSPTDDPGANVLTF.

The genes are TRBV4-1 and TRBJ1-2; maybe TRBD1 (5 bases). Trimming took 8 bases from V and 0 from J, leaving 19 bases between them. The germline CDR1 and CDR2 sequences are MGHRA and YSYEKL. The CDR3 consists of 16 residues. The CDR3 DNA reads TGCGCCAGCGAGGGGAGGGGCACAACCGCTAACTATGGCTACACCTTC. Encoded protein: CASEGRGTTANYGYTF.

This clonotype has a handful of counts. The chain links TRBV12-3 or TRBV12-4 to TRBJ1-5, with 9 bases that match TRBD1. The CDR3 contains 13 residues. V lost 8 bases and J lost 5; bases outside the gene matches: 4. CDR3 amino acids: CASGRDRDQPQHF. DNA for the CDR3: TGTGCCAGCGGACGGGACAGGGATCAGCCCCAGCATTTT.

The chain uses TRBV10-3 and TRBJ1-1; 7 nucleotides match TRBD1. From germline, CDR1 is ENHRY and CDR2 SYGVKD. With 5 bases clipped from V and 6 bases from J, the junction kept 15 bases outside the gene matches. The CDR3 has 16 amino acids. The CDR3 nucleotides are TGTGCCATCAGTAGCCCAGGATGGCAGGGGGTGGCTGAAGCTTTCTTT. Translated: CAISSPGWQGVAEAFF.

This chain joins TRBV12-3 or TRBV12-4 and TRBJ2-7; maybe TRBD2 (5 bases). The V and J ends lost 5 bases and 5 bases respectively, with 13 bases between them. The CDR3 loop spans 13 amino acids. CDR3: CASSAQVGDEQYF. Here the CDR3 DNA reads TGTGCCAGCAGTGCCCAGGTCGGGGACGAGCAGTACTTC.